The 26 T cell receptor beta chains below were found in one sample sequenced in a study of blood T cell repertoires in COVID-19. Assay: immunoSEQ multiplex PCR; the TCRdb copy retains only in-frame clones and omits some. Among fewer than 250,000 clones listed, roughly four fifths were seen once. The material sequenced was PBMCs or T cells enriched from blood (not recorded which). These receptors all stem from a woman between 50 and 59 years old who had been exposed to COVID-19.

J is TRBJ2-7 and V is TRBV5-4; 9 bases align to TRBD2. Trimming took 4 bases from V and 1 from J; bases not matched to a gene: 3. Germline CDR1 SGHNT, CDR2 YYREEE (reference sequence). The CDR3 sequence is 14 residues long. The CDR3, as DNA: TGTGCCAGCAGCCAGAGCGGGGGGTCCTACGAGCAGTACTTC. As protein: CASSQSGGSYEQYF.

This clone was seen a handful of times. The sample has other DNA sequences that encode this CDR3 too. This chain uses TRBV5-1 with TRBJ1-2; the match to TRBD1 covers 7 bases. The CDR3 runs to 13 residues. With V trimmed by 3 bases and J by 4 bases, 3 bases remained unmatched. From germline, CDR1 is SGHRS and CDR2 YFSETQ. CDR3 in DNA: TGCGCCAGCAGCTCGACAGGGTCCTATGGCTACACCTTC. This encodes CASSSTGSYGYTF.

The chain carries TRBV5-6 and TRBJ2-5, with D maybe TRBD1 (5 bases). The CDR3 spans 14 residues. V lost 1 base and J 2 bases, leaving 9 bases between the germline ends. CDR1 and CDR2 (germline): SGHDT, YYEEEE. CDR3 DNA sequence: TGTGCCAGCAGCTTGAAGGGGCCTCAAGAGACCCAGTACTTC. Protein product: CASSLKGPQETQYF.

The CDR3 spells CASSLGTSFGSEQFF. In DNA, the CDR3 is TGTGCCAGCAGCTTAGGGACTAGCTTCGGGAGTGAGCAGTTCTTC. The rearrangement uses TRBV11-2 and TRBJ2-1; TRBD2 agrees at 8 bases. J was trimmed by 9 bases and V by 1 base; bases with no gene match: 8. Germline V CDR1 and CDR2: SGHAT, FQNNGV. The CDR3 runs 15 residues.

V usage is TRBV7-9 and J usage is TRBJ1-4, with D perhaps matching TRBD1 (6 bases). CDR1 is SEHNR, CDR2 FQNEAQ, per germline (reference sequence). The V end was cut by 5 bases, the J end by 5 bases, with 18 bases between. The length of the CDR3 is 16 residues. CDR3 amino acids: CASSLRTGNGNEKLFF. In DNA form, the CDR3 reads TGTGCCAGCAGCCTAAGAACAGGGAACGGGAATGAAAAACTGTTTTTT.

The chain is built from TRBV7-9 and TRBJ1-1, with 8 bases identical to TRBD1. J lost 0 bases, V lost 8 bases, and 5 bases had no gene match. Germline assignment: CDR1 SEHNR and CDR2 FQNEAQ (reference sequence). CDR3 size: 14 residues. The DNA of the CDR3 is TGTGCCAGCTATAGACAGGGGTTGAACACTGAAGCTTTCTTT. Translated: CASYRQGLNTEAFF.

This chain connects TRBV3-1 (or the pseudogene TRBV3-2) to TRBJ1-1; D is unresolved. The CDR3 is 16 residues long. Germline V gene data show CDR1 as LGHDT and CDR2 as YNNKEL (reference sequence). Trimming took 1 base from V and 3 from J, leaving 15 bases between them. This CDR3 reads CASSQVVAGIYTEAFF. CDR3 DNA sequence: TGTGCCAGCAGCCAAGTGGTTGCGGGGATCTACACTGAAGCTTTCTTT.

This chain joins TRBV18 and TRBJ2-7; D uncertain. Per the germline V gene, CDR1 is KGHSH and CDR2 is LQKENI. V was clipped by 3 bases and J by 5 bases, with 14 bases between them. The CDR3 totals 14 residues. CDR3: CASSPANSLNEQYF. DNA for the CDR3: TGTGCCAGCTCACCGGCGAACAGCCTCAACGAGCAGTACTTC.

This chain joins TRBV9 and TRBJ2-2, with D tentatively TRBD2 (5 bases). Germline V gives CDR1 SGDLS, CDR2 YYNGEE. V was clipped by 1 base and J by 5 bases, with 15 bases between them. This CDR3 contains 16 residues. The CDR3 sequence is CASSVMASLKTGELFF. The CDR3 region has the DNA TGTGCCAGCAGCGTAATGGCTAGCTTGAAGACCGGGGAGCTGTTTTTT.

This clone was counted a single time. The junction does not match germline at one end; this may be a read error. V gene TRBV5-1 combines with J gene TRBJ2-5; 9 nucleotides align to TRBD2. Germline CDR1 SGHRS, CDR2 YFSETQ. The CDR3 consists of 17 residues. Here the CDR3 DNA reads TGCGCCCGCAGCTTTCGGGGCGGGGGGGCATTCGAGGAGACCCAGTACTTC. This codes for CARSFRGGGAFEETQYF.

This clone was recorded only once. The chain uses TRBV13 and TRBJ1-6, with D tentatively TRBD1 (5 bases). CDR1 PRHDT and CDR2 FYEKMQ come from the germline V gene (reference sequence). The CDR3 length is 15 residues. V was pared by 3 bases and J by 9 bases, with 15 bases between. Written as DNA, the CDR3 is TGTGCCAGCAGCTTCGCGGGGGTAGATACTTCACCCCTCCACTTT. Translation gives CASSFAGVDTSPLHF. Full variable domain (outside the CDR3, taken from reference TRBV13 and TRBJ1-6): AAGVIQSPRHLIKEKRETATLKCYPIPRHDTVYWYQQGPGQDPQFLISFYEKMQSDKGSIPDRFSAQQFSDYHSELNMSSLELGDSALYFCASSFAGVDTSPLHFGNGTRLTVT.

The chain recombines TRBV3-1 (or the pseudogene TRBV3-2) with TRBJ1-1; TRBD1 agrees at 9 bases. This CDR3 has 15 residues. V lost 3 bases and J lost 6; bases outside the gene matches: 8. Germline V gene sequence: CDR1 LGHDT, CDR2 YNNKEL (reference sequence). Written as DNA, the CDR3 is TGTGCCAGCAGCCATTCGGACAGGGGAAGATCTGAAGCTTTCTTT. Translating gives CASSHSDRGRSEAFF.

This clone was counted a single time. V is TRBV13 and J is TRBJ2-3, with 8 nucleotides matching TRBD2. Germline V gene sequence: CDR1 PRHDT, CDR2 FYEKMQ (reference sequence). The CDR3 is 15 residues long. Losses at the gene ends were 2 bases for V and 4 bases for J; bases not matched to a gene: 5. The chain's CDR3 is CASSLRGLGADTQYF. CDR3 nucleotide sequence: TGTGCCAGCAGCTTACGGGGACTAGGAGCAGATACGCAGTATTTT.

The rearrangement uses TRBV5-6 and TRBJ1-1, with D possibly matching TRBD1 (5 bases). Between the trimmed V and J ends, which lost 8 bases and 1 base, there was a span of 15 bases. The CDR3 runs to 14 residues. Per the germline V gene, CDR1 is SGHDT and CDR2 is YYEEEE. CDR3 residues: CASRPKTGNTEAFF. CDR3 coding DNA: TGTGCCAGTAGACCCAAAACAGGGAACACTGAAGCTTTCTTT.

A single count supports this clone. The chain is built from TRBV3-1 (or the pseudogene TRBV3-2) and TRBJ2-1; 9 bases agree with TRBD2. V dropped 0 bases and J dropped 3; count of bases not matched to a gene: 6. CDR1 LGHDT and CDR2 YNNKEL come from the germline V gene (reference sequence). CDR3 length: 17 residues. CDR3 protein: CASSQDSRGGLYNEQFF. DNA of the CDR3: TGTGCCAGCAGCCAAGACTCGCGGGGGGGACTCTACAATGAGCAGTTCTTC.

The chain joins TRBV4-1 to TRBJ1-3; 7 bases are a match to TRBD1. V lost 4 bases to trimming and J lost 10 bases; unmatched junction nucleotides: 13. CDR3 length: 15 residues. The V gene's germline CDR1 is MGHRA and CDR2 YSYEKL. CDR3 DNA sequence: TGCGCCAGCAGCCCGAATGCGGGACAGACATATACCATATATTTT. Encoded protein: CASSPNAGQTYTIYF.

V and J are TRBV2 and TRBJ1-1, with D tentatively TRBD1 (6 bases). Germline V CDR1 and CDR2: SNHLY, FYNNEI. V was clipped by 7 bases and J by 1 base, with 10 bases between them. The CDR3 has 13 residues. Written as DNA, the CDR3 is TGTGCCAGCACGCCCAGGGGGAACACTGAAGCTTTCTTT. Protein sequence: CASTPRGNTEAFF.

This sequence joins TRBV6-2 or TRBV6-3 and TRBJ1-5; 8 bases match TRBD1. The ends lost 2 bases at V and 2 bases at J; junction bases unmatched: 5. The germline V gene encodes CDR1 MNHEY and CDR2 SVGEGT. There are 16 residues in the CDR3. DNA for the CDR3: TGTGCCAGCAGTTACGGTGGACAGGGAGGCAATCAGCCCCAGCATTTT. Its protein product is CASSYGGQGGNQPQHF.

The chain joins TRBV12-5 to TRBJ2-1, with TRBD1 matching 8 bases. With V trimmed by 6 bases and J by 5 bases, 15 bases remained unmatched. The CDR3 runs 17 residues. Germline V gene sequence: CDR1 LGHNT, CDR2 FRNRAP. The CDR3 protein is CASGRPTGDLLHNEQFF. The CDR3 region has the DNA TGTGCTAGTGGCCGTCCGACAGGGGACCTTTTACACAATGAGCAGTTCTTC. Full variable domain (outside the CDR3, taken from reference TRBV12-5 and TRBJ2-1): DARVTQTPRHKVTEMGQEVTMRCQPILGHNTVFWYRQTMMQGLELLAYFRNRAPLDDSGMPKDRFSAEMPDATLATLKIQPSEPRDSAVYFCASGRPTGDLLHNEQFFGPGTRLTVL.

The gene calls are TRBV15 and TRBJ1-5; weak D call: TRBD1 (6 bases). V was shortened by 6 bases and J by 4 bases, with 13 bases between the two germline ends. The CDR3 length is 14 residues. The germline gives CDR1 LNHNV, CDR2 YYDKDF (reference sequence). The CDR3 region has the DNA TGTGCCACCAGTTTGGAACAGGGAAATCAGCCCCAGCATTTT. Translated: CATSLEQGNQPQHF.

The chain uses TRBV19 and TRBJ1-2; TRBD1 aligns across 9 bases. This CDR3 has 14 residues. The J segment lost 5 bases and the V segment lost 8 bases, leaving 9 bases of the junction unmatched. The germline V gene encodes CDR1 LNHDA and CDR2 SQIVND (reference sequence). Written as DNA, the CDR3 is TGTGCCAGTTTCACTGTCGGACAGGGGTATGGCTACACCTTC. This codes for CASFTVGQGYGYTF.

CDR3 loop: CASRGGQANTEAFF. In DNA form, the CDR3 reads TGCGCCAGCAGGGGGGGACAGGCGAACACTGAAGCTTTCTTT. This sequence joins TRBV10-1 and TRBJ1-1, with 8 nucleotides matching TRBD1. The CDR3 loop spans 14 amino acids. The trim removed 6 bases at V and 1 base at J, leaving 4 bases unmatched. Looked up from germline, CDR1 is WNHNN and CDR2 is SYGVQD (reference sequence).

V gene TRBV19 combines with J gene TRBJ2-3; TRBD2 aligns across 8 bases. The CDR3 is made up of 14 amino acids. Germline CDR1 and CDR2: LNHDA and SQIVND (reference sequence). V was clipped by 4 bases and J by 4 bases; unmatched bases: 4. CDR3 region: CASSTGLDPDTQYF. CDR3 bases: TGTGCCAGTAGTACGGGACTAGACCCAGATACGCAGTATTTT.

The CDR3 coding sequence is TGTGCCAGCAGCCATGCGGCAGACACTGAAGCTTTCTTT. Protein: CASSHAADTEAFF. The chain couples TRBV3-1 (or the pseudogene TRBV3-2) to TRBJ1-1; D gene ambiguous. The V gene's germline CDR1 is LGHDT and CDR2 YNNKEL (reference sequence). V was shortened by 3 bases and J by 3 bases, with 8 bases between the two germline ends. The CDR3 totals 13 residues.

The V gene is TRBV5-1, the J gene TRBJ1-6, with 10 bases aligning to TRBD1. V lost 0 bases, J lost 7 bases, and 7 bases stayed unmatched. The CDR3 extends over 17 amino acids. The germline gives CDR1 SGHRS, CDR2 YFSETQ. DNA for the CDR3: TGCGCCAGCAGCTTGGGACCAGCGGGACAGGGGAATTCACCCCTCCACTTT. Translating gives CASSLGPAGQGNSPLHF.

The chain is built from TRBV2 and TRBJ2-5; possibly TRBD1 for D (5 bases). The V end lost 11 bases, the J end lost 2 bases, and 9 bases lay between the germline ends. The CDR3 contains 11 residues. Per germline, CDR1 SNHLY and CDR2 FYNNEI. The CDR3 loop reads CAGAAQETQYF. The CDR3 DNA is TGTGCCGGGGCGGCACAAGAGACCCAGTACTTC.